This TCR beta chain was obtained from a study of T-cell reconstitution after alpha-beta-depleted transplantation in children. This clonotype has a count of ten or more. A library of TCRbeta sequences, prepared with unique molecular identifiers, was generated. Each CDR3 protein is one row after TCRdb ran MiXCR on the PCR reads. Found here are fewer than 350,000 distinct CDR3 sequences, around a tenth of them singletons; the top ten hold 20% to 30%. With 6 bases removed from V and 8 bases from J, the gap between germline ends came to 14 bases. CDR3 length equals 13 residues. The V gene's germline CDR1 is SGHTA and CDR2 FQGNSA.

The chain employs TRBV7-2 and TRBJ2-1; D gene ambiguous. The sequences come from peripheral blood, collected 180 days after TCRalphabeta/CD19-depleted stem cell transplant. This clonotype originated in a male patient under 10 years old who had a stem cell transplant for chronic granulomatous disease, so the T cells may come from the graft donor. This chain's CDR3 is CASSFQGWDEQFF. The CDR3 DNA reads TGTGCCAGCAGTTTTCAAGGGTGGGATGAGCAGTTCTTC.